The 19 T cell receptor beta chains below all came from one sample that was sequenced in a study of beta chain features in type 1 diabetes. The antigens for these receptors are not known. Study-wide findings and caveats: Type 1 diabetes patients had moderately but significantly shorter TCRB CDR3s in all four CD4+ subsets.

Reverse transcription of all isolated RNA meant that expressed TCRB transcripts were sequenced. Repertoires were generated with immunoSEQ multiplex PCR, while TCRdb's copy carries only in-frame clones and drops some. Of approximately 30,000 clones in the sample, about 61% were seen once. Sequenced: Tregs from blood. The receptors were sampled from a woman in her twenties or thirties with type 1 diabetes.

CDR3 sequence reads: CASSLYRGNEQYF. CDR3 coding DNA: TGCGCCAGCAGCTTATACAGGGGGAACGAGCAGTACTTC. This chain joins TRBV5-1 and TRBJ2-7; the match to TRBD1 covers 8 bases. V lost 2 bases and J lost 5; bases outside the gene matches: 3. Per germline, CDR1 SGHRS and CDR2 YFSETQ. This CDR3 spans 13 amino acids.

This clone was detected only a few times. This chain links TRBV2 with TRBJ2-7, with D perhaps TRBD2 (6 bases). The CDR3 is 14 residues long. Looked up from germline, CDR1 is SNHLY and CDR2 is FYNNEI. V lost 0 bases and J lost 4, with 10 bases in between. CDR3 coding DNA: TGTGCCAGCAGTGAAGCTAGCGGAATTTACGAGCAGTACTTC. It codes for CASSEASGIYEQYF.

The rearrangement uses TRBV23-1 and TRBJ2-6, with a tentative D call TRBD1 (5 bases). TRBV23-1 is annotated as an ORF whose role is uncertain. V lost 4 bases to trimming and J lost 2 bases, with 9 bases between them. The CDR3 consists of 15 residues. The CDR3 DNA sequence: TGCGCCAGCAGTCCACCAGGGACTGGGGCCAACGTCCTGACTTTC. Protein sequence: CASSPPGTGANVLTF.

The gene calls are TRBV18 and TRBJ1-5; D possibly corresponds to TRBD1 (5 bases). There are 17 residues in the CDR3. Trimming removed 2 bases at V and 2 bases at J, with 16 bases between. Germline V gives CDR1 KGHSH, CDR2 LQKENI. The CDR3 sequence: CASSPKDTLIGNQPQHF. The DNA of the CDR3 is TGTGCCAGCTCACCAAAGGACACCCTGATAGGCAATCAGCCCCAGCATTTT.

The J gene is TRBJ1-2, the V gene TRBV5-1; D is unresolved. The length of the CDR3 is 15 residues. The V end was cut by 5 bases, the J end by 4 bases, with 18 bases between. Germline V CDR1 and CDR2: SGHRS, YFSETQ. CDR3 DNA: TGCGCCAGCAGACTATCCGTAGGCTTGATCTATGGCTACACCTTC. Translation: CASRLSVGLIYGYTF.

V usage is TRBV27 and J usage is TRBJ2-1, with 9 bases fitting TRBD1. V was pared by 2 bases and J by 1 base, with 3 bases of the junction left unmatched. The CDR3 length is 16 residues. Germline-derived CDR1 and CDR2 are MNHEY and SMNVEV (reference sequence). DNA of the CDR3: TGTGCCAGCAGTTTACCCGGGACAGGGTCCTACAATGAGCAGTTCTTC. It yields the protein CASSLPGTGSYNEQFF.

The V call is TRBV5-1, the J call TRBJ2-5; no reliable D call. Germline V gene data show CDR1 as SGHRS and CDR2 as YFSETQ. V was pared by 0 bases and J by 2 bases, with 8 bases between. The CDR3 loop spans 14 amino acids. The CDR3 region has the DNA TGCGCCAGCAGCTTGGAGAACTATCAAGAGACCCAGTACTTC. Its protein product is CASSLENYQETQYF.

This chain joins TRBV10-2 and TRBJ2-3; 9 bases agree with TRBD2. V shed 2 bases and J 4 bases; nucleotides not matched to a gene: 1. Germline assignment: CDR1 WSHSY and CDR2 SAAADI. The CDR3 extends over 14 amino acids. This CDR3 is CASSERLAADTQYF. The CDR3 region has the DNA TGCGCCAGCAGTGAGAGACTAGCGGCAGATACGCAGTATTTT.

V is TRBV6-5 and J is TRBJ2-1; D possibly corresponds to TRBD2 (5 bases). The V and J ends lost 0 bases and 9 bases respectively, with 18 bases between them. The CDR3 loop spans 16 amino acids. Germline values: CDR1 MNHEY, CDR2 SVGAGI. Here the CDR3 DNA reads TGTGCCAGCAGTTACTCGAGATGGACTTCCGGTAGTGAGCAGTTCTTC. Residues: CASSYSRWTSGSEQFF.

The chain carries TRBV4-2 and TRBJ2-5; weak D call: TRBD2 (6 bases). The J call may be wrong; the DNA end is better matched by TRBJ2-7. This CDR3 contains 15 residues. In germline, CDR1 is LGHNA, CDR2 YNFKEQ. The CDR3 region is CASSVGGGPTYEQYF. The CDR3 DNA reads TGTGCCAGCAGCGTTGGGGGAGGCCCAACCTACGAGCAGTACTTC.

This chain connects TRBV29-1 to TRBJ2-7, with D tentatively TRBD2 (5 bases). The V end was cut by 7 bases, the J end by 0 bases, with 13 bases between. The V gene's germline CDR1 is SQVTM and CDR2 ANQGSEA. This CDR3 is built from 13 residues. The CDR3 sequence: CSGRGPLSYEQYF. DNA for the CDR3: TGCAGCGGGCGAGGGCCGCTCTCCTACGAGCAGTACTTC.

The V gene is TRBV6-6, the J gene TRBJ2-1, with TRBD1 matching 8 bases. The junction had 3 bases not matched to a gene; V was cut back by 6 bases and J by 8 bases. The CDR3 contains 12 residues. Looked up from germline, CDR1 is MNHNY and CDR2 is SVGAGI (reference sequence). CDR3 sequence (DNA): TGTGCCAGCAGCGCACAGGGGGATGAGCAGTTCTTC. Protein sequence: CASSAQGDEQFF.

The chain recombines TRBV6-6 with TRBJ2-7; no clear D gene. V lost 2 bases, J lost 0 bases, and 8 bases lay in between. The V gene's germline CDR1 is MNHNY and CDR2 SVGAGI (reference sequence). The CDR3 sequence is 14 residues long. CDR3 sequence: CASSYPQDSYEQYF. The DNA of the CDR3 is TGTGCCAGCAGTTACCCCCAGGACTCCTACGAGCAGTACTTC.

The CDR3 here is CASSFGTSNEQFF. DNA of the CDR3: TGCGCCAGCAGCTTCGGGACATCGAATGAGCAGTTCTTC. This chain uses TRBV5-1 with TRBJ2-1, with a possible D match to TRBD1 (6 bases). This CDR3 contains 13 residues. Germline lookup yields CDR1 SGHRS and CDR2 YFSETQ. The V and J ends lost 2 bases and 7 bases respectively, with 10 bases between them.

The chain is built from TRBV30 and TRBJ1-5, with D possibly TRBD1 on 6 matching bases. The V end lost 0 bases, the J end lost 6 bases, and 12 bases lay between the germline ends. Germline values: CDR1 GTSNPN, CDR2 SVGIG (reference sequence). The CDR3 has 14 residues. The CDR3 DNA sequence: TGTGCCTGGAGTGTACAGGGTGCGATTCAGCCCCAGCATTTT. Its translation: CAWSVQGAIQPQHF.

This chain uses TRBV11-2 with TRBJ2-5, with 14 positions matching TRBD2. The trim removed 4 bases at V and 3 bases at J, leaving 7 bases unmatched. The CDR3 length is 17 residues. CDR1 is SGHAT, CDR2 FQNNGV, per germline. CDR3 DNA: TGTGCCAGCAGCTACCCCCGGACTAGCGGGGGGAAAGAGACCCAGTACTTC. Its translation: CASSYPRTSGGKETQYF.

V and J are TRBV15 and TRBJ2-7, with 8 bases matching TRBD1. This CDR3 comprises 16 residues. The germline V gene has CDR1 LNHNV and CDR2 YYDKDF (reference sequence). V lost 2 bases to trimming and J lost 7 bases; unmatched junction nucleotides: 13. CDR3 loop: CATSRLFGQGPLEQYF. The CDR3 bases are TGTGCCACCAGCAGACTTTTCGGACAGGGCCCCTTGGAGCAGTACTTC. The full variable domain, in which reference TRBV15 and TRBJ2-7 provide the parts outside the CDR3, is DAMVIQNPRYQVTQFGKPVTLSCSQTLNHNVMYWYQQKSSQAPKLLFHYYDKDFNNEADTPDNFQSRRPNTSFCFLDIRSPGLGDTAMYLCATSRLFGQGPLEQYFGPGTRLTVT.

V gene TRBV30 combines with J gene TRBJ2-1, with 13 positions matching TRBD2. The CDR3 spans 14 residues. V lost 4 bases to trimming and J lost 8 bases; unmatched junction nucleotides: 5. The germline gives CDR1 GTSNPN, CDR2 SVGIG (reference sequence). The CDR3 DNA follows: TGTGCCTGGACCCGGACTAGCGGGAGCTATGAGCAGTTCTTC. Its translation is CAWTRTSGSYEQFF.

This rearrangement joins TRBV29-1 to TRBJ2-1; D is unresolved. Trimming stripped 8 bases from V and 0 bases from J, with 11 bases between. The CDR3 consists of 13 residues. Per germline, CDR1 SQVTM and CDR2 ANQGSEA. The CDR3 region is CSSDSSSYNEQFF. The CDR3 coding sequence is TGCAGCAGTGACTCGAGCTCCTACAATGAGCAGTTCTTC.